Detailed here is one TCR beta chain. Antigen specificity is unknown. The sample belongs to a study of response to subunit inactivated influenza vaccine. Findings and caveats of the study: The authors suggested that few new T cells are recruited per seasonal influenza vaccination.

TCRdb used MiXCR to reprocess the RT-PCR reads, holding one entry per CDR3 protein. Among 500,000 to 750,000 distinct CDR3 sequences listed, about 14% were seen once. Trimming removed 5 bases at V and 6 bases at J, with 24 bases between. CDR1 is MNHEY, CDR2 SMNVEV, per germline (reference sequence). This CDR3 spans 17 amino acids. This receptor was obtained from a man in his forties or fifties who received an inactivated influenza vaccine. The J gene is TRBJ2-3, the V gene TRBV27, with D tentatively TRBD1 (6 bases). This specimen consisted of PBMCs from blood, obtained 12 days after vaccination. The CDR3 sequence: CASSRGMGDALEDTQYF. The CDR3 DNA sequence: TGTGCCAGCAGTAGGGGGATGGGGGACGCCCTAGAGGATACGCAGTATTTT.